This TCR beta chain was profiled in a study of blood T cell repertoires in COVID-19. Clones were read by immunoSEQ multiplex PCR, and TCRdb kept only the in-frame ones, dropping some. This table has about 320,000 clones, around four fifths appearing once. V lost 0 bases, J lost 8 bases, and 3 bases stayed unmatched. The germline gives CDR1 SEHNR, CDR2 FQNEAQ (reference sequence). The CDR3 is 14 amino acids. The sample consisted of peripheral blood. This sequence originates from a woman aged 45-65 years with acute or convalescent COVID-19. The rearrangement links TRBV7-9 to TRBJ2-1, with 8 bases lining up with TRBD2. CDR3 sequence (DNA): TGTGCCAGCAGCTTAGCCGGGAGGGGGGATGAGCAGTTCTTC. Translation gives CASSLAGRGDEQFF.